This T cell receptor (beta chain) stems from a study of blood T cell repertoires in COVID-19. The table came from immunoSEQ multiplex PCR; TCRdb's copy has only in-frame clones and leaves some out. The table lists about 150,000 clones, roughly 80% of them singletons, with approximately 5.2% in the top ten. V lost 6 bases to trimming and J lost 10 bases, with 10 bases between them. The CDR3 is 11 amino acids. Per germline, CDR1 SGHTA and CDR2 FQGNSA. The source of this sequence is an older woman with COVID-19, enrolled during active disease. The gene calls are TRBV7-2 and TRBJ2-1, with D uncertain. The material sequenced was peripheral blood. The CDR3 DNA follows: TGTGCCAGCAGTGTGGCAGAAGAGCAGTTCTTC. This encodes CASSVAEEQFF.